Shown below are 24 T cell receptor beta chains from a single sample sequenced in a study of Ad26.COV2.S vaccination and SARS-CoV-2 variants. Profiling relied on immunoSEQ multiplex PCR, and the TCRdb table lists in-frame clones only, not all of them. Here the sample spans over 400,000 clones, 80% to 90% being singletons. Treatment meaning: 15 to 20 received Ad26.COV2.S at low or high dose, single or two shots; roughly five received placebo; per-sample allocation not given. On day 63 after the first injection, vaccine and placebo recipients gave samples. The input for sequencing was peripheral blood, taken in a trial of Ad26.COV2.S vaccine versus placebo. These TCRs come from a person between 18 and 65 years old who received the Ad26.COV2.S COVID-19 vaccine or a placebo.

This chain joins TRBV2 and TRBJ1-2, with 9 positions matching TRBD1. The V gene end was trimmed by 7 bases and the J gene end by 5 bases; junction bases not matched to a gene: 23. Germline V gene sequence: CDR1 SNHLY, CDR2 FYNNEI. This CDR3 has 19 residues. CDR3 in amino acids: CASKGWGNPGQGKVYGYTF. The CDR3, as DNA: TGTGCCAGCAAAGGGTGGGGAAATCCGGGACAGGGCAAAGTTTATGGCTACACCTTC.

The chain employs TRBV4-1 and TRBJ1-5, with D maybe TRBD1 (6 bases). The germline CDR1 and CDR2 sequences are MGHRA and YSYEKL. CDR3 length: 15 residues. Deletions cut 0 bases from V and 6 bases from J, with 12 bases between. The CDR3 protein is CASSQEGGGAQPQHF. The CDR3, as DNA: TGCGCCAGCAGCCAAGAAGGAGGGGGGGCTCAGCCCCAGCATTTT.

This clone came up a few times. CDR3 in amino acids: CAWSAEEYNQPQHF. The CDR3 DNA reads as TGTGCCTGGAGTGCAGAAGAATACAATCAGCCCCAGCATTTT. V and J are TRBV30 and TRBJ1-5; D is unresolved. Germline CDR1 and CDR2: GTSNPN and SVGIG (reference sequence). The CDR3 spans 14 residues. V was pared by 1 base and J by 3 bases, with 10 bases between. Complete variable domain (other parts from reference TRBV30 and TRBJ1-5): SQTIHQWPATLVQPVGSPLSLECTVEGTSNPNLYWYRQAAGRGLQLLFYSVGIGQISSEVPQNLSASRPQDRQFILSSKKLLLSDSGFYLCAWSAEEYNQPQHFGDGTRLSIL.

The genes are TRBV3-1 (or the pseudogene TRBV3-2) and TRBJ2-7, with D perhaps TRBD1 (7 bases). This CDR3 contains 17 residues. CDR1 and CDR2 (germline): LGHDT, YNNKEL (reference sequence). Trimming took 0 bases from V and 0 from J, leaving 15 bases between them. The CDR3 sequence is CASSQDNWRGRSYEQYF. DNA of the CDR3: TGTGCCAGCAGCCAAGATAATTGGAGGGGGCGCTCCTACGAGCAGTACTTC.

The V call is TRBV11-2, the J call TRBJ2-5; 7 bases line up with TRBD2. Germline CDR1 and CDR2: SGHAT and FQNNGV. Trimming took 0 bases from V and 4 from J; bases not matched to a gene: 11. The CDR3 is made up of 17 amino acids. DNA of the CDR3: TGTGCCAGCAGCTTAGATCGGGGGAGGGGAAGGGGAGAGACCCAGTACTTC. Its translation is CASSLDRGRGRGETQYF.

J is TRBJ2-3 and V is TRBV27; 8 bases line up with TRBD2. Trimming cost V 8 bases and J 3 bases; bases outside gene matches: 7. Germline CDR1 is MNHEY and CDR2 is SMNVEV (reference sequence). The CDR3 consists of 14 residues. CDR3 DNA: TGTGCCAGCTCGCCCAGCGGGGGTACAGATACGCAGTATTTT. It encodes CASSPSGGTDTQYF.

This sequence joins TRBV7-3 and TRBJ2-1; D unclear. The germline gives CDR1 SGHTA, CDR2 FQGTGA. The CDR3 contains 13 residues. The V end was cut by 5 bases, the J end by 15 bases, with 20 bases between. The CDR3 DNA sequence: TGTGCCAGCAGCCCCCACGCGACGGGCACTATGTTCTTC. Its protein product is CASSPHATGTMFF.

The chain has TRBV28 and TRBJ1-5; D perhaps matches TRBD1 (5 bases). Germline V gene sequence: CDR1 MDHEN, CDR2 SYDVKM. V lost 7 bases to trimming and J lost 1 base, with 11 bases between them. The CDR3 is 14 amino acids. CDR3 loop: CASTPGGSNQPQHF. The CDR3 nucleotides read TGTGCCAGCACGCCCGGGGGAAGCAATCAGCCCCAGCATTTT.

This clone was seen once. The genes are TRBV7-9 and TRBJ2-1; D unclear. From germline, CDR1 is SEHNR and CDR2 FQNEAQ (reference sequence). This CDR3 has 14 amino acids. Trimming shortened V by 3 bases and J by 3 bases, and 9 bases separated the two germline ends. The CDR3 is CASSFSEVYNEQFF. The CDR3 coding sequence is TGTGCCAGCAGCTTTTCTGAGGTCTACAATGAGCAGTTCTTC.

The chain couples TRBV19 to TRBJ2-7, with 10 bases identical to TRBD1. The germline V gene has CDR1 LNHDA and CDR2 SQIVND (reference sequence). The CDR3 has 13 amino acids. The trim removed 5 bases at V and 7 bases at J, leaving 5 bases unmatched. CDR3 sequence: CASSADRGREQYF. For the CDR3, the DNA is TGTGCCAGTAGTGCTGACAGGGGGCGTGAGCAGTACTTC.

The chain is built from TRBV3-1 (or the pseudogene TRBV3-2) and TRBJ1-1; TRBD1 aligns across 8 bases. The V gene's germline CDR1 is LGHDT and CDR2 YNNKEL (reference sequence). The length of the CDR3 is 12 residues. The ends lost 8 bases at V and 2 bases at J; junction bases unmatched: 1. CDR3 sequence (DNA): TGTGCCAGCGGGACAGGAAACACTGAAGCTTTCTTT. This encodes CASGTGNTEAFF.

The rearrangement joins TRBV20-1 to TRBJ1-1, with a tentative D call TRBD1 (5 bases). V was trimmed by 6 bases and J by 10 bases, leaving 15 bases between them. The CDR3 sequence is 11 residues long. Germline CDR1 and CDR2: DFQATT and SNEGSKA (reference sequence). The CDR3 DNA reads TGCAGTGCGGCACCCCGGGGGGTAGCTTTCTTT. Translation: CSAAPRGVAFF.

The rearrangement joins TRBV7-3 to TRBJ2-1; 7 nucleotides match TRBD2. Per the germline V gene, CDR1 is SGHTA and CDR2 is FQGTGA. The length of the CDR3 is 17 residues. After removal of 2 bases from V and 1 base from J, the junction contained 8 bases not matched to a gene. Here the CDR3 DNA reads TGTGCCAGCAGCTTATATGGCGGGAGAATTTCCTACAATGAGCAGTTCTTC. Its protein is CASSLYGGRISYNEQFF.

The chain combines TRBV5-4 with TRBJ1-4, with D unclear. The ends were cut back, 2 bases at V and 8 bases at J, with 16 bases in the middle. The germline V gene encodes CDR1 SGHNT and CDR2 YYREEE (reference sequence). This CDR3 comprises 15 residues. CDR3 protein: CASSFGGGLEEKLFF. CDR3 nucleotide sequence: TGTGCCAGCAGCTTTGGTGGAGGGTTGGAGGAAAAACTGTTTTTT.

DNA for the CDR3: TGTGCCAGCAGTCGGACAGGGGCCCTAGCCACTGAAGCTTTCTTT. It specifies CASSRTGALATEAFF. The genes are TRBV27 and TRBJ1-1, with 9 bases matching TRBD1. Germline CDR1 reads MNHEY; CDR2 reads SMNVEV (reference sequence). This CDR3 region has 15 residues. J lost 4 bases, V lost 5 bases, and 8 bases had no gene match.

CDR3 protein: CASSLMAGDTEAFF. In DNA form, the CDR3 reads TGTGCCAGCAGCTTAATGGCGGGGGACACTGAAGCTTTCTTT. The rearrangement links TRBV7-9 to TRBJ1-1, with D tentatively TRBD1 (5 bases). The germline V gene has CDR1 SEHNR and CDR2 FQNEAQ (reference sequence). Trimming removed 2 bases at V and 3 bases at J, with 10 bases between. CDR3 length: 14 residues. Using reference TRBV7-9 and TRBJ1-1 for the parts outside the CDR3, the full variable domain is DTGVSQNPRHKITKRGQNVTFRCDPISEHNRLYWYRQTLGQGPEFLTYFQNEAQLEKSRLLSDRFSAERPKGSFSTLEIQRTEQGDSAMYLCASSLMAGDTEAFFGQGTRLTVV.

This chain links TRBV28 with TRBJ1-4; D possibly corresponds to TRBD1 (6 bases). V lost 9 bases, J lost 7 bases, and 15 bases lay in between. CDR3 length equals 13 residues. Germline CDR1 and CDR2: MDHEN and SYDVKM. The CDR3 spells CASRVGGGEKLFF. DNA for the CDR3: TGTGCCAGTAGAGTAGGGGGGGGTGAAAAACTGTTTTTT.

The gene calls are TRBV6-6 and TRBJ2-1, with TRBD1 as a possible D gene (6 bases). Germline CDR1 and CDR2: MNHNY and SVGAGI (reference sequence). Trimming cost V 5 bases and J 6 bases, with 17 bases left between them. CDR3 length: 15 residues. The CDR3 nucleotides are TGTGCCAGCAGTCCCCCCAGCCAGGGGAGCAATGAGCAGTTCTTC. It is translated as CASSPPSQGSNEQFF.

The chain carries TRBV24-1 and TRBJ2-7; D might be TRBD1 (5 bases). Germline V gene sequence: CDR1 KGHDR, CDR2 SFDVKD. V lost 2 bases and J lost 3, with 7 bases in between. The CDR3 spans 13 residues. For the CDR3, the DNA is TGTGCCACCAGTGATTCGGACATCTACGAGCAGTACTTC. Amino acids: CATSDSDIYEQYF.

Comments on this clone: Other nucleotide sequences from this sample produce the same CDR3. This chain uses TRBV5-1 with TRBJ1-1; D is undetermined. V was shortened by 0 bases and J by 2 bases, with 5 bases between the two germline ends. Germline CDR1 is SGHRS and CDR2 is YFSETQ. This CDR3 region has 13 residues. As DNA, the CDR3 is TGCGCCAGCAGCTTGGAACCAAACACTGAAGCTTTCTTT. Translation: CASSLEPNTEAFF.

The V gene is TRBV7-8, the J gene TRBJ1-4, with D possibly TRBD1 on 6 matching bases. The CDR3 spans 15 residues. Germline assignment: CDR1 SGHVS and CDR2 FQNEAQ. Trimming stripped 1 base from V and 7 bases from J, with 13 bases between. CDR3 residues: CASSLGGALGEKLFF. The CDR3 region has the DNA TGTGCCAGCAGCTTAGGGGGGGCCCTTGGTGAAAAACTGTTTTTT.

The rearrangement joins TRBV6-2 or TRBV6-3 to TRBJ1-5; no clear D. The CDR3 spans 12 residues. Per germline, CDR1 MNHEY and CDR2 SVGEGT. The V gene lost 6 bases and the J gene lost 6 bases, with 9 bases spanning the gap. CDR3 DNA sequence: TGTGCCAGCAGCCTAATTGCTCAGCCCCAGCATTTT. Protein: CASSLIAQPQHF.

J is TRBJ1-4 and V is TRBV7-9; D is undetermined. This CDR3 contains 15 residues. V lost 3 bases and J lost 6, with 14 bases in between. The germline V gene encodes CDR1 SEHNR and CDR2 FQNEAQ (reference sequence). The CDR3 nucleotides are TGTGCCAGCAGCTTGTTTTCCGGGTCTTATGAAAAACTGTTTTTT. Translating gives CASSLFSGSYEKLFF.

V is TRBV5-1 and J is TRBJ1-2; D not resolved. V lost 3 bases, J lost 3 bases, and 9 bases lay in between. Germline values: CDR1 SGHRS, CDR2 YFSETQ. This CDR3 comprises 13 residues. CDR3 bases: TGCGCCAGCAGCTCGGTAATAGACTATGGCTACACCTTC. This encodes CASSSVIDYGYTF.